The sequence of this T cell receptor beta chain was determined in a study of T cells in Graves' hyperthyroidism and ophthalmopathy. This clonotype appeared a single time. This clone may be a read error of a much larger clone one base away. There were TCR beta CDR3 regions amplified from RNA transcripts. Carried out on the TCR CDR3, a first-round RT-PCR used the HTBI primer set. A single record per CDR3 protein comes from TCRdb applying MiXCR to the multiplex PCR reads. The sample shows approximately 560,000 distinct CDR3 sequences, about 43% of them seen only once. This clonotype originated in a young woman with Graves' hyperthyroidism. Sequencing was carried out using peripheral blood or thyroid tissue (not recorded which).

CDR3: CATSYSRVQNQPQHF. CDR3 DNA sequence: TGTGCCACCAGTTACTCAAGGGTGCAGAATCAGCCCCAGCATTTT. The V call is TRBV24-1, the J call TRBJ1-5; D is uncertain. This CDR3 region has 15 residues. Germline assignment: CDR1 KGHDR and CDR2 SFDVKD. Trimming left V 6 bases short and J 4 bases short, with 15 bases between.